This TCR beta chain was profiled in a study of T cell changes during pregnancy in multiple sclerosis. Sequencing used immunoSEQ multiplex PCR; TCRdb keeps in-frame clones, though not all of them. The table lists some 55,000 clones, around 92% of them singletons. V lost 4 bases to trimming and J lost 5 bases, with 12 bases between them. The CDR3 covers 13 residues. Germline loops: CDR1 SGHRS, CDR2 YFSETQ. This clone was found once. The source was peripheral blood, collected after pregnancy. The TCR was taken from a female donor in good health, enrolled as a control in a pregnancy study. The chain carries TRBV5-1 and TRBJ1-2, with a tentative D call TRBD1 (6 bases). CDR3 loop: CASSAGQLYGYTF. Written as DNA, the CDR3 is TGCGCCAGCAGCGCCGGACAGCTGTATGGCTACACCTTC.